The 28 T cell receptor beta chains in this list originate from one sample, sequenced in a study of blood T cells in healthy people across ages. PCR was performed a second time for about 7 to 11 cycles using a sample-barcoded 5' primer and a J-beta primer mix. TCRdb ran MiXCR on the 5' RACE reads and lists one entry per CDR3 protein. The sample has some 900,000 distinct CDR3 sequences, around 48% seen once. The source material was blood. The source of these receptors is a man aged 25-45 years in good health.

Only a few counts were recorded for this clonotype. The chain carries TRBV7-2 and TRBJ2-3; 10 bases line up with TRBD2. Germline CDR1 and CDR2: SGHTA and FQGNSA. There are 18 residues in the CDR3. The V and J ends lost 0 bases and 0 bases, in that order; junction bases with no gene match: 6. The CDR3 region is CASSLAALAGGSTDTQYF. The CDR3 bases are TGTGCCAGCAGCTTAGCGGCGTTAGCGGGGGGCAGCACAGATACGCAGTATTTT.

In this sample, this clonotype turned up many times. J is TRBJ2-1 and V is TRBV15; TRBD2 matches 8 bases. With V trimmed by 7 bases and J by 5 bases, 13 bases remained unmatched. Germline values: CDR1 LNHNV, CDR2 YYDKDF (reference sequence). CDR3 length: 16 amino acids. The chain's CDR3 is CATTPKRGGINNEQFF. The CDR3 DNA sequence: TGTGCCACCACCCCTAAACGGGGGGGCATCAACAATGAGCAGTTCTTC.

The chain links TRBV18 to TRBJ1-1, with 7 bases aligning to TRBD1. This CDR3 region has 15 residues. The J segment lost 8 bases and the V segment lost 3 bases, leaving 12 bases of the junction unmatched. Germline V CDR1 and CDR2: KGHSH, LQKENI. Here the CDR3 DNA reads TGTGCCAGCTCACCCTCTATGGCAGGGGGTCACGAAGCTTTCTTT. It specifies CASSPSMAGGHEAFF.

This clonotype was counted between two and nine times. J is TRBJ2-7 and V is TRBV6-6; 7 bases agree with TRBD1. The trim removed 8 bases at V and 6 bases at J, leaving 7 bases unmatched. The CDR3 runs 12 residues. The germline V gene encodes CDR1 MNHNY and CDR2 SVGAGI (reference sequence). This chain's CDR3 is CASGPTGSEQYF. The CDR3 nucleotides read TGTGCCAGCGGACCGACAGGGTCCGAGCAGTACTTC.

This clonotype appeared a few times. CDR3 in amino acids: CASSAGGLDDYEQYF. CDR3 in DNA: TGCGCCAGCAGCGCAGGGGGCCTAGATGACTACGAGCAGTACTTC. The chain joins TRBV4-1 to TRBJ2-7, with 8 bases identical to TRBD1. The V gene end was trimmed by 5 bases and the J gene end by 3 bases; junction bases not matched to a gene: 9. CDR3 length: 15 residues. The germline V gene has CDR1 MGHRA and CDR2 YSYEKL.

This chain links TRBV5-1 with TRBJ2-7; 8 bases line up with TRBD2. The CDR3 spans 15 residues. The V and J ends lost 6 bases and 7 bases, in that order; junction bases with no gene match: 15. The germline CDR1 and CDR2 sequences are SGHRS and YFSETQ. CDR3 protein: CASTTYGTRANEQYF. The CDR3 DNA reads TGCGCCAGCACCACTTATGGGACTAGAGCCAATGAGCAGTACTTC.

The chain employs TRBV28 and TRBJ2-3; TRBD2 matches 11 bases. The germline gives CDR1 MDHEN, CDR2 SYDVKM. Trimming took 6 bases from V and 3 from J; bases not matched to a gene: 20. This CDR3 spans 20 amino acids. The chain's CDR3 is CASRPYILAGGIKGTDTQYF. In nucleotides, the CDR3 is TGTGCCAGCAGGCCATACATCCTAGCGGGGGGCATAAAGGGTACAGATACGCAGTATTTT. Combining the CDR3 with reference TRBV28 and TRBJ2-3 gives the whole variable domain DVKVTQSSRYLVKRTGEKVFLECVQDMDHENMFWYRQDPGLGLRLIYFSYDVKMKEKGDIPEGYSVSREKKERFSLILESASTNQTSMYLCASRPYILAGGIKGTDTQYFGPGTRLTVL.

The gene calls are TRBV9 and TRBJ1-2, with TRBD1 as a possible D gene (5 bases). V was pared by 0 bases and J by 4 bases, with 13 bases between. Per the germline V gene, CDR1 is SGDLS and CDR2 is YYNGEE. This CDR3 has 15 residues. CDR3 coding DNA: TGTGCCAGCAGCGTAGAAGGCAGCCAGGGCTATGGCTACACCTTC. Translated: CASSVEGSQGYGYTF.

The chain couples TRBV5-1 to TRBJ2-3; the D gene is possibly TRBD1 (6 bases). The CDR3 runs 15 residues. In germline, CDR1 is SGHRS, CDR2 YFSETQ. Trimming stripped 4 bases from V and 5 bases from J, with 17 bases between. CDR3 bases: TGCGCCAGCAGCAGGGCGACAGGTCCCGGAGATACGCAGTATTTT. Translation: CASSRATGPGDTQYF.

Note on this clonotype: The junction does not match germline at one end; this may be a read error. This chain connects TRBV7-8 to TRBJ1-6; D unclear. CDR1 is SGHVS, CDR2 FQNEAQ, per germline. CDR3 length equals 17 residues. In DNA, the CDR3 is TGTACCAGCAGCTTAGCCTACAGCAGCTCCTATAATTCACCCCTCCACTTT. Protein sequence: CTSSLAYSSSYNSPLHF.

Many counts were recorded for this clonotype. The chain combines TRBV11-2 with TRBJ2-3; 10 nucleotides line up with TRBD2. The V gene end was trimmed by 3 bases and the J gene end by 6 bases; junction bases not matched to a gene: 15. The CDR3 sequence is 18 residues long. The germline V gene encodes CDR1 SGHAT and CDR2 FQNNGV. CDR3 region: CASSFHAYTSGEGDTQYF. In DNA form, the CDR3 reads TGTGCCAGCAGCTTCCATGCATATACTAGCGGGGAGGGTGATACGCAGTATTTT. Full variable domain (missing parts from reference TRBV11-2 and TRBJ2-3): EAGVAQSPRYKIIEKRQSVAFWCNPISGHATLYWYQQILGQGPKLLIQFQNNGVVDDSQLPKDRFSAERLKGVDSTLKIQPAKLEDSAVYLCASSFHAYTSGEGDTQYFGPGTRLTVL.

The chain employs TRBV12-3 or TRBV12-4 and TRBJ1-3; the D gene is possibly TRBD1 (5 bases). CDR3 length equals 14 residues. Trimming removed 6 bases at V and 5 bases at J, with 14 bases between. CDR3 protein: CASRDGTARNTIYF. CDR3 DNA sequence: TGTGCCAGCAGGGACGGGACGGCCAGAAACACCATATATTTT.

The gene calls are TRBV24-1 and TRBJ2-5; D remains unclear. The CDR3 sequence is 14 residues long. V gave up 5 bases and J gave up 4 bases, with 13 bases separating them. Germline assignment: CDR1 KGHDR and CDR2 SFDVKD. Written as DNA, the CDR3 is TGTGCCACCAGTGCCGGGTCGAGAGGAGAGACCCAGTACTTC. Translated, it gives CATSAGSRGETQYF.

This clonotype was seen more than once but under ten times. The chain uses TRBV2 and TRBJ2-1, with a tentative D call TRBD1 (6 bases). The CDR3 loop spans 11 amino acids. V was trimmed by 7 bases and J by 9 bases, leaving 10 bases between them. The germline V gene has CDR1 SNHLY and CDR2 FYNNEI. Here the CDR3 DNA reads TGTGCCAGCAACCTACAGGGTGAGCAGTTCTTC. It is translated as CASNLQGEQFF.

This clonotype showed up many times. This chain links TRBV7-2 with TRBJ2-3; a weak D match, TRBD1 (6 bases). This CDR3 contains 15 residues. The V end lost 1 base, the J end lost 0 bases, and 8 bases lay between the germline ends. Germline-derived CDR1 and CDR2 are SGHTA and FQGNSA. This chain's CDR3 is CASSLVGTSTDTQYF. CDR3 in DNA: TGTGCCAGCAGCTTAGTGGGGACAAGCACAGATACGCAGTATTTT.

The V and J genes are TRBV29-1 and TRBJ1-2; D is ambiguous. With 4 bases removed from V and 4 bases from J, the gap between germline ends came to 16 bases. The CDR3 spans 14 residues. Per the germline V gene, CDR1 is SQVTM and CDR2 is ANQGSEA. The CDR3 nucleotides read TGCAGCGTTGTAGACTCGGGAGGACCCTATGGCTACACCTTC. Its protein product is CSVVDSGGPYGYTF.

This chain connects TRBV30 to TRBJ2-7; TRBD2 aligns across 13 bases. Germline loops: CDR1 GTSNPN, CDR2 SVGIG (reference sequence). Losses at the gene ends were 3 bases for V and 2 bases for J; bases not matched to a gene: 4. The CDR3 is 15 amino acids. The CDR3 loop is CAWRKGLAGPYEQYF. The CDR3, as DNA: TGTGCCTGGAGGAAGGGACTAGCGGGGCCCTACGAGCAGTACTTC.

V gene TRBV5-1 combines with J gene TRBJ2-3; 8 positions agree with TRBD2. After removal of 2 bases from V and 2 bases from J, the junction contained 4 bases not matched to a gene. Germline values: CDR1 SGHRS, CDR2 YFSETQ. The CDR3 has 15 residues. DNA for the CDR3: TGCGCCAGCAGCTTAAATAGCGGGGACACAGATACGCAGTATTTT. Amino acids: CASSLNSGDTDTQYF. Full variable domain (rest looked up from reference TRBV5-1 and TRBJ2-3): KAGVTQTPRYLIKTRGQQVTLSCSPISGHRSVSWYQQTPGQGLQFLFEYFSETQRNKGNFPGRFSGRQFSNSRSEMNVSTLELGDSALYLCASSLNSGDTDTQYFGPGTRLTVL.

This clonotype was counted only a few times. CDR3 DNA: TGCAGTGCTAGGATCGGGACAGCTATGGGCGAGCAGTACTTC. This translates into CSARIGTAMGEQYF. The chain combines TRBV20-1 with TRBJ2-7; 7 positions match TRBD1. CDR3 size: 14 residues. With V trimmed by 3 bases and J by 6 bases, 11 bases remained unmatched. Germline V gene sequence: CDR1 DFQATT, CDR2 SNEGSKA (reference sequence).

The chain joins TRBV12-3 or TRBV12-4 to TRBJ2-7; no clear D gene. The CDR3 is 14 amino acids. V was trimmed by 2 bases and J by 2 bases, leaving 10 bases between them. CDR3 DNA: TGTGCCAGCAGTTTACACGGAGTCACCTACGAGCAGTACTTC. Translated: CASSLHGVTYEQYF.

The gene calls are TRBV4-1 and TRBJ2-3; 13 bases fit TRBD2. V lost 3 bases to trimming and J lost 4 bases; unmatched junction nucleotides: 7. Germline CDR1 and CDR2: MGHRA and YSYEKL. The CDR3 is 17 residues long. The CDR3: CASSHAPGLAGSDTQYF. CDR3 DNA sequence: TGCGCCAGCAGCCATGCTCCGGGACTAGCGGGGTCAGATACGCAGTATTTT.

This clonotype was recorded only once. The CDR3 nucleotides are TGTGCCAGCAGCTTAGGGACCCGGGTCACTGAAGCTTTCTTT. Encoded protein: CASSLGTRVTEAFF. V is TRBV7-9 and J is TRBJ1-1, with D unclear. V lost 1 base and J lost 4, with 10 bases in between. The V gene's germline CDR1 is SEHNR and CDR2 FQNEAQ (reference sequence). CDR3 length: 14 amino acids.

V usage is TRBV14 and J usage is TRBJ2-1; 12 nucleotides align to TRBD1. CDR3 length: 17 residues. CDR1 is SGHDN and CDR2 is FVKESK in the germline V gene. V was clipped by 3 bases and J by 8 bases; unmatched bases: 11. The CDR3 here is CASSQLPGQGALDEQFF. For the CDR3, the DNA is TGTGCCAGCAGCCAGCTACCGGGACAGGGGGCTCTTGATGAGCAGTTCTTC.

This clonotype appeared a few times. The chain is built from TRBV28 and TRBJ2-4; no clear D gene. Matching the DNA end better, TRBJ2-7 makes the J call doubtful. Looked up from germline, CDR1 is MDHEN and CDR2 is SYDVKM. This CDR3 is built from 14 residues. The CDR3 DNA follows: TGTGCCAGCAGGCCCAGGACCGGCTCCTACGAGCAGTACTTC. Protein product: CASRPRTGSYEQYF.

The chain links TRBV12-3 or TRBV12-4 to TRBJ2-6; D remains ambiguous. The V gene lost 8 bases and the J gene lost 0 bases, with 14 bases spanning the gap. There are 16 residues in the CDR3. The CDR3 DNA is TGTGCCAGCGCTCGAGCCTCAGGCTCTGGGGCCAACGTCCTGACTTTC. The encoded protein is CASARASGSGANVLTF.

This clonotype was seen a handful of times. The V call is TRBV7-9, the J call TRBJ2-7; D ambiguous. CDR1 is SEHNR and CDR2 is FQNEAQ in the germline V gene (reference sequence). V lost 1 base to trimming and J lost 1 base, with 14 bases between them. The CDR3 runs 16 residues. The CDR3 coding sequence is TGTGCCAGCAGCTTAGTAGGCAGCAGTCCTTCCTACGAGCAGTACTTC. Encoded protein: CASSLVGSSPSYEQYF.

The chain couples TRBV14 to TRBJ2-7; D gene unclear. The germline V and J ends were trimmed by 5 bases and 3 bases, with 17 bases remaining between them. The CDR3 sequence is 15 residues long. Germline loops: CDR1 SGHDN, CDR2 FVKESK. DNA of the CDR3: TGTGCCAGCAGCGCCCAGGCGCAAGGGCTCTACGAGCAGTACTTC. Translation gives CASSAQAQGLYEQYF.

The chain recombines TRBV7-2 with TRBJ2-4, with 9 positions matching TRBD1. This CDR3 is 14 amino acids long. Unmatched junction bases numbered 5, after V lost 5 bases and J lost 6 bases. Looked up from germline, CDR1 is SGHTA and CDR2 is FQGNSA. Here the CDR3 reads CASSHPTGGNIQYF. The CDR3 region has the DNA TGTGCCAGCAGCCACCCGACAGGGGGAAACATTCAGTACTTC.